This is a list of T cell receptor beta chains from one sample in a study of blood T cell repertoires in COVID-19. Sequencing was performed with immunoSEQ multiplex PCR; in TCRdb, only in-frame clones are kept and a portion is missing. The sample lists under 95,000 clones; roughly 84% were seen once. The sample was peripheral blood. All receptors derive from a woman of 80 years or more with acute or convalescent COVID-19. Both conserved end residues are part of each CDR3. The D gene is left open where the match is weak. Part of the rows lack a size; the others show once, few, many or a class for expanded clones.

-,-,TRBV19,TRBJ2-5,TGTGCCAGTAGTTTCCGGGGGCAAGAGACCCAGTACTTC,CASSFRGQETQYF
-,-,TRBV15,TRBJ1-6,TGTGCCACCAGCAGAGATACGGGTGGATCACCCCTCCACTTT,CATSRDTGGSPLHF
TRBD1,-,TRBV29-1,TRBJ2-2,TGCAGCGTCGACAGGGGTCACACCGGGGAGCTGTTTTTT,CSVDRGHTGELFF
TRBD1,-,TRBV7-3,TRBJ2-1,TGTGCCAGCAGCCTACGGGACAGAAATTACAATGAGCAGTTCTTC,CASSLRDRNYNEQFF
TRBD2,-,TRBV28,TRBJ2-7,TGTGCCAGCAGTTTCTCGGGACTAGCGGGAGTCTACGAGCAGTACTTC,CASSFSGLAGVYEQYF
-,-,TRBV21-1,TRBJ1-5,TGTGCCAGCAGCACACACGAAACGGGGGGGGATAGCAATCAGCCCCAGCATTTT,CASSTHETGGDSNQPQHF
-,-,TRBV12-3/TRBV12-4,TRBJ1-1,TGTGCCAGCTTCCGACTAGGTAGGACTGAAGCTTTCTTT,CASFRLGRTEAFF
TRBD1,-,TRBV6-5,TRBJ2-7,TGTGCCAGCAGTTACTCTGTAGGGACAGGAGCGAACGAGCAGTACTTC,CASSYSVGTGANEQYF
-,-,TRBV6-4,TRBJ1-1,TGTGCCAGCAGTGACGGAGACAGCACTGAAGCTTTCTTT,CASSDGDSTEAFF
TRBD1,-,TRBV6-5,TRBJ2-5,TGTGCCAGCAGTTACCTCCGACAGGGACAAGAGACCCAGTACTTC,CASSYLRQGQETQYF
TRBD1,-,TRBV5-1,TRBJ1-2,TGCGCCAGCAGCTTGATGGACACAGGGGGTGGCTACACCTTC,CASSLMDTGGGYTF
-,-,TRBV7-2,TRBJ1-1,TGTGCCAGCAGCTTAGACATCCGGGGTAGCACTGAAGCTTTCTTT,CASSLDIRGSTEAFF
-,-,TRBV6-5,TRBJ1-1,TGTGCCAGCAGCCCCGGGGGACGGGCCACTGAAGCTTTCTTT,CASSPGGRATEAFF
TRBD2,-,TRBV7-9,TRBJ2-2,TGTGCCTTACTAGCGGGGGAAACGGGAACCGGGGAGCTGTTTTTT,CALLAGETGTGELFF
TRBD1,-,TRBV7-2,TRBJ2-1,TGTGCCAGCAGCCGGGACAGGATCGGGTTCTTC,CASSRDRIGFF
TRBD1,-,TRBV10-3,TRBJ2-7,TGTGCCATCAGTACCGGGACAGGGTCCTACGAGCAGTACTTC,CAISTGTGSYEQYF
TRBD1,-,TRBV5-4,TRBJ1-2,TGTGCCAGCAGATCCGGGACAGGGGGCGCGGATGGCTACACCTTC,CASRSGTGGADGYTF
TRBD1,once,TRBV5-5,TRBJ2-7,TGTGCCAGCAGCTTGGGGGGACAGTTCGAGCAGTACTTC,CASSLGGQFEQYF
-,-,TRBV19,TRBJ1-5,TGTGCCAGTAGTCTAACTACAGGGTTCGGTCAGCCCCAGCATTTT,CASSLTTGFGQPQHF
-,-,TRBV3-1/TRBV3-2,TRBJ2-3,TGTGCCAGCAGCCCCGGGACTACAGATACGCAGTATTTT,CASSPGTTDTQYF
TRBD2,few,TRBV3-1/TRBV3-2,TRBJ2-3,TGTGCCAGCAGCCAGGCCCTAACTAGCGGGAGCACAGATACGCAGTATTTT,CASSQALTSGSTDTQYF
-,few,TRBV7-2,TRBJ1-1,TGTGCCAGCAGCTTACAACGAGGACAGCTTGAAGCTTTCTTT,CASSLQRGQLEAFF
TRBD2,-,TRBV19,TRBJ2-5,TGTGCCAGTCAACCGGGACTAGCGGGAGGGGGTGAGACCCAGTACTTC,CASQPGLAGGGETQYF
-,-,TRBV7-3,TRBJ1-1,TGTGCCAGCAGCTCCTCAGGGAACACTGAAGCTTTCTTT,CASSSSGNTEAFF
TRBD1,-,TRBV5-1,TRBJ2-2,TGCGCCAGCAGCCGACAGGGGGACACCGGGGAGCTGTTTTTT,CASSRQGDTGELFF
TRBD1,-,TRBV5-4,TRBJ1-2,TGTGCCAGCAGCCCGACGGGACAGACCCTACTAGATGGCTACACCTTC,CASSPTGQTLLDGYTF
-,-,TRBV2,TRBJ2-2,TGTGCCAGCAGTAAGAGGGAAAACGCCGGGGAGCTGTTTTTT,CASSKRENAGELFF
TRBD1,few,TRBV2,TRBJ2-2,TGTGCCAGCAGAGCGGACAGGGCGGGATCCGGGGAGCTGTTTTTT,CASRADRAGSGELFF
-,-,TRBV6-5,TRBJ1-1,TGTGCCGCCTCGGGGGGCTACACTGAAGCTTTCTTT,CAASGGYTEAFF
-,-,TRBV29-1,TRBJ1-1,TGCAGCGTTGAACCATCGGGGGTTCGGAACACTGAAGCTTTCTTT,CSVEPSGVRNTEAFF
TRBD1,-,TRBV6-5,TRBJ1-1,TGTGCCAGCAGTTACCACCAGCAGGGGGTGAACACTGAAGCTTTCTTT,CASSYHQQGVNTEAFF
-,-,TRBV5-4,TRBJ1-6,TGTGCCAGCAGCTTCGACAGTCGGAAGAATTCACCCCTCCACTTT,CASSFDSRKNSPLHF
-,-,TRBV27,TRBJ1-2,TGTGCCAGCAGTTTAACACAGGGACGTGGCTACACCTTC,CASSLTQGRGYTF
-,-,TRBV5-1,TRBJ1-3,TGCGCCAGCAGCCGGGACATAGGCTCTGGAAACACCATATATTTT,CASSRDIGSGNTIYF
-,once,TRBV20-1,TRBJ2-7,TGCAGTGCCGCCAAGGAGCGGGAGCAGTACTTC,CSAAKEREQYF
-,-,TRBV19,TRBJ2-3,TGTGCCAGTAGTACCCCGACAGGCCAGGGTACGCAGTATTTT,CASSTPTGQGTQYF
TRBD2,-,TRBV4-2,TRBJ2-3,TGTGCCAGCAGCCAAGCCCCTAGCGGGGGGGTGAGGGGAACGCAGTATTTT,CASSQAPSGGVRGTQYF
-,-,TRBV4-2,TRBJ2-2,TGTGCCAGCAGCCAAGATTGGAGATCGGGAAACACCGGGGAGCTGTTTTTT,CASSQDWRSGNTGELFF
-,-,TRBV14,TRBJ2-1,TGTGCCAGCAGCCTTCATCCAGCTAGAAATGAGCAGTTCTTC,CASSLHPARNEQFF
TRBD1,few,TRBV19,TRBJ2-1,TGTGCCAGTAGTAGCCTGGGACAGGGGGGGAATGAGCAGTTCTTC,CASSSLGQGGNEQFF
TRBD1,-,TRBV19,TRBJ1-2,TGTGCCAGTAGTAGAGGGGGCCCGGGCTATGGCTACACCTTC,CASSRGGPGYGYTF
TRBD2,once,TRBV19,TRBJ2-2,TGTGCCAGTAGTCCCCGGCTTTCCGGGCGGGGGGCCTCCCCGAACACCGGGGAGCTGTTTTTT,CASSPRLSGRGASPNTGELFF
TRBD2,-,TRBV10-3,TRBJ2-3,TGTGCCATCAGTGAGTTGGGAGGGAGCACAGATACGCAGTATTTT,CAISELGGSTDTQYF
TRBD1,-,TRBV6-5,TRBJ1-2,TGTGCCAGCAGTCCTTGGGACAGGTGGTTGAGGGGCTACACCTTC,CASSPWDRWLRGYTF
-,-,TRBV7-9,TRBJ1-1,TGTGCCAGCAGCGTAAACCCAGGGTGGATCACTGAAGCTTTCTTT,CASSVNPGWITEAFF
-,-,TRBV28,TRBJ1-2,TGTGCCAGCAGTAAGGGGGGGGCCCGGCTAGGCTACACCTTC,CASSKGGARLGYTF
-,-,TRBV9,TRBJ2-5,TGTGCCAGCACCCGGACTGGGGAGACCCAGTACTTC,CASTRTGETQYF